Following are 30 T cell receptor beta chains from one sample sequenced in a study of cytomegalovirus exposure and HLA in healthy donors. In the PCR, 60 Vbeta and 13 Jbeta primers were used. Repertoires were generated with immunoSEQ multiplex PCR, while TCRdb's copy carries only in-frame clones and drops some. The sample includes 210,000 or so clones, around four fifths seen only once; the top ten take about 0.5%. Input material: PBMCs. All receptors come from a boy aged 5-17 years in good health and CMV-seronegative.

The gene calls are TRBV9 and TRBJ1-1; possibly TRBD1 for D (5 bases). V was trimmed by 6 bases and J by 6 bases, leaving 15 bases between them. The germline CDR1 and CDR2 sequences are SGDLS and YYNGEE. This CDR3 has 13 amino acids. The CDR3 DNA follows: TGTGCCAGCAACCATGGACAATCCTCTGAAGCTTTCTTT. Protein: CASNHGQSSEAFF.

The rearrangement links TRBV19 to TRBJ2-1; D gene ambiguous. V shed 3 bases and J shed 1 base, with 10 bases lying between them. Germline CDR1 LNHDA, CDR2 SQIVND (reference sequence). The CDR3 covers 15 residues. CDR3 sequence (DNA): TGTGCCAGTAGTATTTTCCGAGCGTCCTACAATGAGCAGTTCTTC. Amino acid sequence: CASSIFRASYNEQFF.

This clone has only a few counts. V usage is TRBV4-1 and J usage is TRBJ1-1, with D maybe TRBD1 (5 bases). Germline CDR1 is MGHRA and CDR2 is YSYEKL. CDR3 length: 15 amino acids. V gave up 2 bases and J gave up 4 bases, with 14 bases separating them. The CDR3 nucleotides read TGCGCCAGCAGCCAATCCACAGGTTTGCCCACTGAAGCTTTCTTT. It translates to CASSQSTGLPTEAFF.

This clone has only a few counts. The gene calls are TRBV30 and TRBJ1-1; D unresolved. The V gene lost 0 bases and the J gene lost 4 bases, with 9 bases spanning the gap. In germline, CDR1 is GTSNPN, CDR2 SVGIG (reference sequence). CDR3 length equals 13 residues. CDR3 sequence reads: CAWSVRRRTEAFF. The CDR3 DNA follows: TGTGCCTGGAGTGTACGGAGGCGCACTGAAGCTTTCTTT.

The chain carries TRBV15 and TRBJ2-6; D is perhaps TRBD2 (5 bases). From germline, CDR1 is LNHNV and CDR2 YYDKDF (reference sequence). CDR3 length: 19 amino acids. V shed 0 bases and J shed 1 base, with 16 bases lying between them. DNA for the CDR3: TGTGCCACCAGCAGAGATGGCCGTCGGAGCGGATCTGGGGCCAACGTCCTGACTTTC. Amino acid sequence: CATSRDGRRSGSGANVLTF.

This chain joins TRBV6-1 and TRBJ1-6, with D possibly TRBD1 on 5 matching bases. CDR1 and CDR2 (germline): MNHNS, SASEGT. The CDR3 sequence is 15 residues long. Trimming removed 0 bases from V and 7 bases from J, with 10 bases in between. In DNA form, the CDR3 reads TGTGCCAGCAGTGAAGCTTCTCGGGGGAATTCACCCCTCCACTTT. Protein product: CASSEASRGNSPLHF.

This chain uses TRBV7-8 with TRBJ2-7; TRBD2 agrees at 10 bases. V dropped 2 bases and J dropped 4; count of bases not matched to a gene: 2. Germline V gene lookup returns CDR1 SGHVS and CDR2 FQNEAQ. CDR3 length equals 14 residues. CDR3: CASSLSGRGYEQYF. The CDR3 DNA follows: TGTGCCAGCAGCTTAAGCGGGAGGGGGTACGAGCAGTACTTC.

The V and J genes are TRBV30 and TRBJ2-7; 10 nucleotides line up with TRBD2. V was clipped by 2 bases and J by 6 bases; unmatched bases: 13. CDR1 and CDR2 (germline): GTSNPN, SVGIG (reference sequence). This CDR3 is built from 16 residues. This CDR3 is CAWSTRTSGATGEQYF. Written as DNA, the CDR3 is TGTGCCTGGAGTACTAGGACTAGCGGAGCAACGGGCGAGCAGTACTTC.

The V and J genes are TRBV6-5 and TRBJ1-1, with a weak D call TRBD1 (5 bases). The germline V and J ends were trimmed by 4 bases and 2 bases, with 17 bases remaining between them. Germline V gene sequence: CDR1 MNHEY, CDR2 SVGAGI. The CDR3 spans 16 residues. This CDR3 reads CASSSAGFPSNTEAFF. The CDR3 bases are TGTGCCAGCAGTTCCGCAGGGTTCCCCTCCAACACTGAAGCTTTCTTT.

This clone showed up just a few times. The rearrangement uses TRBV6-5 and TRBJ1-4, with 7 bases lining up with TRBD1. The CDR3 runs 15 residues. Germline CDR1 reads MNHEY; CDR2 reads SVGAGI. V was clipped by 6 bases and J by 0 bases; unmatched bases: 4. The CDR3, as DNA: TGTGCCAGCAGGACAGACAGGGCAACTAATGAAAAACTGTTTTTT. Amino acids: CASRTDRATNEKLFF.

V usage is TRBV12-5 and J usage is TRBJ1-5; D is undetermined. The CDR3 runs 15 residues. The germline gives CDR1 LGHNT, CDR2 FRNRAP. V was shortened by 6 bases and J by 3 bases, with 15 bases between the two germline ends. DNA of the CDR3: TGTGCTAGTGGGCCGGGGAGTGACTACAATCAGCCCCAGCATTTT. Residues: CASGPGSDYNQPQHF.

This sequence joins TRBV6-1 and TRBJ1-2, with D possibly being TRBD1 (5 bases). The CDR3 loop spans 13 amino acids. The ends were cut back, 6 bases at V and 4 bases at J, with 12 bases in the middle. Germline CDR1 MNHNS, CDR2 SASEGT. The DNA of the CDR3 is TGTGCCAGCAGCAGGGAGGGGACCTATGGCTACACCTTC. Translating it yields CASSREGTYGYTF.

This chain uses TRBV15 with TRBJ2-5; D is uncertain. This CDR3 is built from 15 residues. CDR1 is LNHNV and CDR2 is YYDKDF in the germline V gene (reference sequence). V lost 0 bases and J lost 2, with 10 bases in between. In nucleotides, the CDR3 is TGTGCCACCAGCAGAGATCTCGGCGGACAAGAGACCCAGTACTTC. This sequence encodes CATSRDLGGQETQYF. Variable domain in full (rest from reference TRBV15 and TRBJ2-5): DAMVIQNPRYQVTQFGKPVTLSCSQTLNHNVMYWYQQKSSQAPKLLFHYYDKDFNNEADTPDNFQSRRPNTSFCFLDIRSPGLGDTAMYLCATSRDLGGQETQYFGPGTRLLVL.

The chain uses TRBV7-2 and TRBJ2-3; 12 positions match TRBD2. The CDR3 has 17 residues. Unmatched junction bases numbered 6, after V lost 1 base and J lost 4 bases. The V gene's germline CDR1 is SGHTA and CDR2 FQGNSA. The CDR3 region has the DNA TGTGCCAGCAGCTTAGATTTACTAGCGGGAGGCCCAGATACGCAGTATTTT. This codes for CASSLDLLAGGPDTQYF.

The chain links TRBV7-9 to TRBJ1-2, with D possibly TRBD1 on 6 matching bases. Trimming took off 11 bases at V and 5 bases at J, with 15 bases between the two ends. Germline CDR1 and CDR2: SEHNR and FQNEAQ (reference sequence). The CDR3 runs 12 residues. The CDR3 reads CASTDSRYGYTF. In DNA form, the CDR3 reads TGTGCCTCCACGGACAGCCGATATGGCTACACCTTC.

This clone has more than one count but fewer than ten. The gene calls are TRBV7-9 and TRBJ1-5; the D gene is possibly TRBD1 (5 bases). CDR1 is SEHNR, CDR2 FQNEAQ, per germline (reference sequence). The CDR3 extends over 15 amino acids. V dropped 5 bases and J dropped 6 bases, with 17 bases sitting between them. The CDR3 region is CASSPSGGGTQPQHF. In DNA form, the CDR3 reads TGTGCCAGCAGCCCCAGCGGGGGTGGGACTCAGCCCCAGCATTTT.

J is TRBJ1-4 and V is TRBV7-8; D is perhaps TRBD1 (6 bases). The germline V gene has CDR1 SGHVS and CDR2 FQNEAQ. The V gene lost 1 base and the J gene lost 5 bases, with 14 bases spanning the gap. This CDR3 has 16 residues. CDR3 sequence reads: CASSLDSGGWNEKLFF. The CDR3 DNA is TGTGCCAGCAGCTTAGATAGCGGGGGCTGGAATGAAAAACTGTTTTTT.

This clone has a handful of counts. The chain joins TRBV4-1 to TRBJ2-3; TRBD2 matches at 8 bases. The germline gives CDR1 MGHRA, CDR2 YSYEKL. Trimming cost V 3 bases and J 0 bases; bases outside gene matches: 8. This CDR3 is built from 17 residues. Here the CDR3 reads CASSQTPSGPSTDTQYF. The CDR3, as DNA: TGCGCCAGCAGCCAGACCCCTAGCGGGCCTAGCACAGATACGCAGTATTTT.

V and J are TRBV27 and TRBJ1-1; 10 nucleotides align to TRBD1. V gave up 3 bases and J gave up 8 bases; unmatched junction bases: 6. The germline V gene encodes CDR1 MNHEY and CDR2 SMNVEV (reference sequence). The CDR3 consists of 14 residues. CDR3 DNA sequence: TGTGCCAGCAGTTTCCGACAGGGGGCTTCCGAAGCTTTCTTT. Translated: CASSFRQGASEAFF.

This clone was observed a single time. J is TRBJ1-4 and V is TRBV6-5; D is perhaps TRBD1 (5 bases). Germline V gene lookup returns CDR1 MNHEY and CDR2 SVGAGI. The germline V and J ends were trimmed by 9 bases and 7 bases, with 15 bases remaining between them. This CDR3 is built from 13 residues. The CDR3 DNA reads as TGTGCCAGTAAAGGGGAGGGCGGTGAAAAACTGTTTTTT. The encoded protein is CASKGEGGEKLFF.

The CDR3 sequence: CAWSRGVSTEAFF. In DNA form, the CDR3 reads TGTGCCTGGAGCAGGGGAGTGAGCACTGAAGCTTTCTTT. The gene calls are TRBV30 and TRBJ1-1; a weak D match, TRBD1 (6 bases). Germline-derived CDR1 and CDR2 are GTSNPN and SVGIG (reference sequence). Trimming cost V 3 bases and J 4 bases, with 12 bases left between them. The CDR3 length is 13 residues. Variable domain in full (rest from reference TRBV30 and TRBJ1-1): SQTIHQWPATLVQPVGSPLSLECTVEGTSNPNLYWYRQAAGRGLQLLFYSVGIGQISSEVPQNLSASRPQDRQFILSSKKLLLSDSGFYLCAWSRGVSTEAFFGQGTRLTVV.

The V call is TRBV25-1, the J call TRBJ1-2; the match to TRBD1 covers 8 bases. The CDR3 runs to 14 residues. With V trimmed by 2 bases and J by 11 bases, 10 bases remained unmatched. CDR1 is MGHDK and CDR2 is SYGVNS in the germline V gene. The CDR3 here is CASSEQTGVGGYTF. The CDR3 nucleotides read TGTGCCAGCAGTGAACAGACAGGGGTGGGTGGGTACACCTTC.

V gene TRBV10-3 combines with J gene TRBJ2-3, with D tentatively TRBD2 (5 bases). Germline V CDR1 and CDR2: ENHRY, SYGVKD. V gave up 6 bases and J gave up 1 base, with 11 bases separating them. The CDR3 covers 14 residues. CDR3 sequence: CAISLTTGTDTQYF. The DNA of the CDR3 is TGTGCCATCAGCCTGACTACAGGCACAGATACGCAGTATTTT.

The chain carries TRBV6-5 and TRBJ1-1; D uncertain. Germline-derived CDR1 and CDR2 are MNHEY and SVGAGI. This CDR3 is 13 amino acids long. Trimming pared 8 bases from V and 2 bases from J, leaving 12 bases between. The CDR3 loop reads CASGEGGNTEAFF. The CDR3 DNA reads TGTGCCAGCGGCGAGGGAGGTAACACTGAAGCTTTCTTT.

The gene calls are TRBV2 and TRBJ2-2; D may be TRBD2 (5 bases). With 7 bases removed from V and 7 bases from J, the gap between germline ends came to 19 bases. The CDR3 extends over 15 amino acids. CDR1 is SNHLY, CDR2 FYNNEI, per germline. The chain's CDR3 is CASILTTPGSGELFF. CDR3 in DNA: TGTGCCAGCATATTAACGACGCCTGGGAGCGGGGAGCTGTTTTTT.

This chain uses TRBV9 with TRBJ1-1, with 7 bases fitting TRBD1. J was trimmed by 1 base and V by 4 bases; bases with no gene match: 7. The CDR3 sequence is 15 residues long. From germline, CDR1 is SGDLS and CDR2 YYNGEE. Here the CDR3 reads CASSPWTGPNTEAFF. For the CDR3, the DNA is TGTGCCAGCAGCCCCTGGACAGGCCCGAACACTGAAGCTTTCTTT.

In its sample, this clone was seen a few times. The rearrangement links TRBV6-5 to TRBJ1-2, with 8 bases identical to TRBD1. There are 15 residues in the CDR3. Germline CDR1 and CDR2: MNHEY and SVGAGI. The trim removed 4 bases at V and 0 bases at J, leaving 4 bases unmatched. The CDR3 spells CASSSPDRANYGYTF. CDR3 DNA: TGTGCCAGCAGTTCCCCGGACAGGGCTAACTATGGCTACACCTTC.

The V and J genes are TRBV10-3 and TRBJ1-5; 10 bases fit TRBD1. Trimming took 3 bases from V and 7 from J; bases not matched to a gene: 12. This CDR3 has 17 residues. The germline CDR1 and CDR2 sequences are ENHRY and SYGVKD. As DNA, the CDR3 is TGTGCCATCAGTGATTCCGAAGGACAGGGGGAATACCAGCCCCAGCATTTT. Its translation is CAISDSEGQGEYQPQHF.

This chain joins TRBV7-8 and TRBJ1-2, with 9 nucleotides matching TRBD1. Germline assignment: CDR1 SGHVS and CDR2 FQNEAQ. The J segment lost 7 bases and the V segment lost 5 bases, leaving 8 bases of the junction unmatched. The CDR3 runs to 14 residues. DNA of the CDR3: TGTGCCAGCAGCCGTACAGGGGGCTATGGTGGCTACACCTTC. Amino acids: CASSRTGGYGGYTF.

Worth noting for this clone: One end of the junction does not line up with germline, which may come from a read error. The sample carries other DNA sequences with the same CDR3. CDR3 loop: CASSEWDRGLDGYTF. The CDR3 nucleotides read TGTGCTAGCAGTGAATGGGACAGGGGGCTTGATGGCTACACCTTC. The chain employs TRBV25-1 and TRBJ1-2; TRBD1 matches at 12 bases. Germline CDR1 MGHDK, CDR2 SYGVNS. The CDR3 loop spans 15 amino acids.